This T cell receptor (beta chain) was identified during a study of control samples from healthy donors and cancer patients. CDR1 and CDR2 from the germline V gene are MNHEY and SVGAGI. Deletions cut 5 bases from V and 7 bases from J, with 12 bases between. The CDR3 extends over 13 amino acids. This clone was recorded once. Method: immunoSEQ multiplex PCR; TCRdb's copy keeps in-frame clones and lacks some. This table has about 130,000 clones, around 94% appearing once. This sequence was found in a man aged 55 to 70 with colorectal cancer. This rearrangement joins TRBV6-5 to TRBJ1-5; TRBD1 might be the D (5 bases). The sequencing sample was made of PBMCs. In nucleotides, the CDR3 is TGTGCCAGCAGTCCGGGACGTGTACAGCCCCAGCATTTT. It encodes CASSPGRVQPQHF.